The 18 T cell receptor beta chains reported below all come from one sample, sequenced in a study of regulatory dendritic cells for organ transplantation. The method was immunoSEQ multiplex PCR; TCRdb's version includes in-frame clones alone and lacks a portion of them. The table has approximately 12,000 clones, around 92% seen once; the top ten hold 0.22%. Their recognized antigens are unknown. CFSE-labeled sorted T cells met regulatory or mature dendritic cells for around five days. What was sequenced was naive CD8+ T cells from blood cultured with regulatory dendritic cells. Subset here: CD45RA+ naive T cells. The source of these receptors is a human donor in good health.

The chain links TRBV9 to TRBJ1-3; D is possibly TRBD1 (5 bases). The CDR3 spans 15 residues. Trimming took 0 bases from V and 4 from J, leaving 11 bases between them. Per the germline V gene, CDR1 is SGDLS and CDR2 is YYNGEE. For the CDR3, the DNA is TGTGCCAGCAGCGTAGAAGGGACGTCGGGAAACACCATATATTTT. This sequence encodes CASSVEGTSGNTIYF.

The V and J genes are TRBV9 and TRBJ2-7; D may be TRBD1 or TRBD2 (5 bases each). The CDR3 is 16 amino acids. Looked up from germline, CDR1 is SGDLS and CDR2 is YYNGEE. With 4 bases removed from V and 6 bases from J, the gap between germline ends came to 23 bases. DNA of the CDR3: TGTGCCAGCAGCTCTCTCTCGGGGCCCTCCCTCCTCGAGCAGTACTTC. Translation gives CASSSLSGPSLLEQYF.

This sequence joins TRBV7-9 and TRBJ2-1; no definite D call. The CDR3 length is 15 residues. V lost 5 bases and J 4 bases, leaving 15 bases between the germline ends. Per germline, CDR1 SEHNR and CDR2 FQNEAQ (reference sequence). CDR3 amino acids: CASSPPYGRYNEQFF. The CDR3 DNA follows: TGTGCCAGCAGCCCCCCATACGGCCGGTACAATGAGCAGTTCTTC. The complete variable domain, with remaining parts taken from reference TRBV7-9 and TRBJ2-1, reads DTGVSQNPRHKITKRGQNVTFRCDPISEHNRLYWYRQTLGQGPEFLTYFQNEAQLEKSRLLSDRFSAERPKGSFSTLEIQRTEQGDSAMYLCASSPPYGRYNEQFFGPGTRLTVL.

The CDR3 DNA reads as TGTGCCAGCAGTTCCCGACAGCTACCCAACTATGGCTACACCTTC. Encoded protein: CASSSRQLPNYGYTF. The chain couples TRBV28 to TRBJ1-2; possibly TRBD1 for D (5 bases). V shed 4 bases and J shed 2 bases, with 14 bases lying between them. The length of the CDR3 is 15 residues. In germline, CDR1 is MDHEN, CDR2 SYDVKM.

This clone was recorded only once. The rearrangement joins TRBV19 to TRBJ1-1; 8 bases line up with TRBD1. Germline values: CDR1 LNHDA, CDR2 SQIVND (reference sequence). After removal of 3 bases from V and 1 base from J, the junction contained 4 bases not matched to a gene. The CDR3 is 15 residues long. The CDR3: CASSITGGGNTEAFF. The CDR3 bases are TGTGCCAGTAGTATTACAGGGGGGGGGAACACTGAAGCTTTCTTT.

The genes are TRBV7-9 and TRBJ1-1; 9 bases match TRBD1. Losses at the gene ends were 5 bases for V and 3 bases for J; bases not matched to a gene: 7. This CDR3 has 15 residues. CDR1 and CDR2 from the germline V gene are SEHNR and FQNEAQ (reference sequence). CDR3 loop: CASSRQGGWDTEAFF. CDR3 bases: TGTGCCAGCAGCCGACAGGGGGGCTGGGACACTGAAGCTTTCTTT.

The V call is TRBV11-3, the J call TRBJ1-6, with D uncertain. Germline values: CDR1 SGHNT, CDR2 YENEEA. V shed 3 bases and J shed 14 bases, with 14 bases lying between them. The CDR3 length is 13 residues. The DNA of the CDR3 is TGTGCCAGCAGCTTCAATGCGCTCTCAGCCCTCCACTTT. Its protein product is CASSFNALSALHF.

V is TRBV4-1 and J is TRBJ2-7; D call uncertain. From germline, CDR1 is MGHRA and CDR2 YSYEKL. The CDR3 length is 15 residues. The germline V and J ends were trimmed by 5 bases and 1 base, with 15 bases remaining between them. Here the CDR3 reads CASSVSSSGSYEQYF. In DNA form, the CDR3 reads TGCGCCAGCAGCGTGAGCAGCTCTGGGTCCTACGAGCAGTACTTC.

This clone was counted between two and nine times. The V call is TRBV13, the J call TRBJ2-7, with 11 bases lining up with TRBD1. There are 15 residues in the CDR3. Germline V CDR1 and CDR2: PRHDT, FYEKMQ (reference sequence). Losses at the gene ends were 5 bases for V and 2 bases for J; bases not matched to a gene: 5. This chain's CDR3 is CASSRAGQGAYEQYF. As DNA, the CDR3 is TGTGCCAGCAGCCGCGCGGGACAGGGGGCCTACGAGCAGTACTTC.

The chain uses TRBV29-1 and TRBJ2-7; D gene unclear. The germline V gene encodes CDR1 SQVTM and CDR2 ANQGSEA. CDR3 length: 12 residues. V was shortened by 6 bases and J by 4 bases, with 13 bases between the two germline ends. CDR3 coding DNA: TGCAGCGTCGGGCAAATGGGTTACGAGCAGTACTTC. Protein sequence: CSVGQMGYEQYF.

The chain links TRBV7-8 to TRBJ2-4, with D perhaps given as TRBD1 or TRBD2 (7 bases each). The CDR3 consists of 15 residues. V shed 3 bases and J shed 6 bases, with 15 bases lying between them. Germline CDR1 is SGHVS and CDR2 is FQNEAQ. As DNA, the CDR3 is TGTGCCAGCAGCTTCGCGCAGGGGGGGAGAAACATTCAGTACTTC. Its protein is CASSFAQGGRNIQYF. Combining the CDR3 with reference TRBV7-8 and TRBJ2-4 gives the whole variable domain GAGVSQSPRYKVAKRGQDVALRCDPISGHVSLFWYQQALGQGPEFLTYFQNEAQLDKSGLPSDRFFAERPEGSVSTLKIQRTQQEDSAVYLCASSFAQGGRNIQYFGAGTRLSVL.

The chain couples TRBV7-9 to TRBJ2-1, with 9 bases fitting TRBD2. From germline, CDR1 is SEHNR and CDR2 FQNEAQ (reference sequence). V shed 2 bases and J 1 base; nucleotides not matched to a gene: 3. This CDR3 has 16 amino acids. The CDR3 spells CASSLISGGSYNEQFF. In DNA form, the CDR3 reads TGTGCCAGCAGCTTAATTAGCGGGGGTTCCTACAATGAGCAGTTCTTC.

The rearrangement uses TRBV28 and TRBJ2-7; D not resolved. Germline loops: CDR1 MDHEN, CDR2 SYDVKM. V lost 10 bases, J lost 6 bases, and 19 bases lay in between. CDR3 size: 13 residues. The CDR3 DNA follows: TGTGCCACGACAACAGACCCTTTGGGCGAGCAGTACTTC. Protein sequence: CATTTDPLGEQYF.

For the CDR3, the DNA is TGTGCCAGCAGCCACTCCTCCGGGACCCTTCGACCTACTAATCCTGGAAACACCATATATTTT. This translates into CASSHSSGTLRPTNPGNTIYF. V and J are TRBV14 and TRBJ1-3; TRBD1 is a possible D gene (5 bases). Trimming left V 3 bases short and J 2 bases short, with 29 bases between. The germline gives CDR1 SGHDN, CDR2 FVKESK. This CDR3 comprises 21 residues.

As DNA, the CDR3 is TGTGCCAGCAGCCACCCCCTGGGGGGACAGGGGAACTATGGCTACACCTTC. Translated, it gives CASSHPLGGQGNYGYTF. The gene calls are TRBV4-2 and TRBJ1-2, with 10 positions matching TRBD1. Germline V lookup: CDR1 LGHNA, CDR2 YNFKEQ. This CDR3 is 17 amino acids long. J was trimmed by 2 bases and V by 3 bases; bases with no gene match: 9.

About this clone itself: It is unclear where the CDR3 begins or ends on the DNA, so no DNA is shown, and the CDR3 is as TCRdb lists it. CDR3 region: CASSFGPGGAYEQYF. J is TRBJ2-7 and V is TRBV2; TRBD1, as called in the table, went unchecked against the DNA. Germline values: CDR1 SNHLY, CDR2 FYNNEI. The CDR3 contains 15 residues when both ends are counted.

This sequence joins TRBV23-1 and TRBJ2-4; D might be TRBD2 (5 bases). Being an ORF, TRBV23-1 has a function that is uncertain. CDR3 length: 19 amino acids. Trimming stripped 3 bases from V and 1 base from J, with 22 bases between. The CDR3 spells CASSHIKHGIPRAKNIQYF. The CDR3 DNA is TGCGCCAGCAGTCACATTAAACACGGGATCCCGAGGGCCAAAAACATTCAGTACTTC.

The CDR3, as DNA: TGTGCCAGCAGCGGGCAGGATCAGCCCCAGCATTTT. This encodes CASSGQDQPQHF. The chain recombines TRBV13 with TRBJ1-5, with D unresolved. V gave up 5 bases and J gave up 5 bases, with 7 bases separating them. CDR1 is PRHDT and CDR2 is FYEKMQ in the germline V gene (reference sequence). The CDR3 runs 12 residues.